These 29 T cell receptor beta chains originate from one sample sequenced in a study of T-cell reconstitution after alpha-beta-depleted transplantation in children. Unique molecular identifiers were used in preparing the TCRbeta library. TCRdb independently ran MiXCR on the PCR reads; one entry per CDR3 protein. The profile shows about 980,000 distinct CDR3 sequences, about 31% of them singletons. The sample consisted of PBMCs, mostly from graft donor cells, taken 360 days after TCRalphabeta/CD19-depleted stem cell transplant. The receptor set was obtained from a boy less than two years old who had a stem cell transplant for SCID, so the T cells may come from the graft donor.

The table lists this clonotype with a few counts. V is TRBV5-5 and J is TRBJ2-3; no clear D. In germline, CDR1 is SGHKS, CDR2 YYEKEE (reference sequence). V lost 0 bases and J lost 4, with 9 bases in between. This CDR3 has 14 residues. The CDR3 region has the DNA TGTGCCAGCAGCTTGGCCCTCCCGGCAGATACGCAGTATTTT. Protein sequence: CASSLALPADTQYF.

This clonotype was observed a handful of times. The rearrangement uses TRBV7-6 and TRBJ2-4; TRBD2 matches 11 bases. Germline CDR1 and CDR2: SGHVS and FNYEAQ. The CDR3 covers 16 residues. J lost 7 bases, V lost 2 bases, and 7 bases had no gene match. The chain's CDR3 is CASSLLAGGGTNIQYF. CDR3 DNA: TGTGCCAGCAGCTTACTAGCGGGGGGCGGGACGAACATTCAGTACTTC.

This clonotype occurred a few times. The chain uses TRBV12-3 or TRBV12-4 and TRBJ2-7; 13 nucleotides agree with TRBD2. This CDR3 has 14 amino acids. The trim removed 8 bases at V and 9 bases at J, leaving 10 bases unmatched. The CDR3 DNA is TGTGCCAGCCTAAGACTAGCGGGGGGAGGTCGGCAGTACTTC. It codes for CASLRLAGGGRQYF.

This clonotype was seen a few times. V is TRBV20-1 and J is TRBJ2-3, with a tentative D call TRBD1 (6 bases). The CDR3 is made up of 15 amino acids. Deletions cut 3 bases from V and 0 bases from J, with 13 bases between. Germline values: CDR1 DFQATT, CDR2 SNEGSKA (reference sequence). This CDR3 is CSASLGATSTDTQYF. DNA of the CDR3: TGCAGTGCTAGTCTGGGGGCTACTAGCACAGATACGCAGTATTTT.

The rearrangement uses TRBV5-1 and TRBJ1-4, with 7 bases lining up with TRBD1. V shed 4 bases and J 7 bases; nucleotides not matched to a gene: 4. Looked up from germline, CDR1 is SGHRS and CDR2 is YFSETQ. The length of the CDR3 is 13 residues. This CDR3 reads CASSEWTGEKLFF. The DNA of the CDR3 is TGCGCCAGCAGCGAGTGGACAGGTGAAAAACTGTTTTTT.

The gene calls are TRBV20-1 and TRBJ2-5, with 8 bases lining up with TRBD2. CDR1 DFQATT and CDR2 SNEGSKA come from the germline V gene (reference sequence). The V segment lost 5 bases and the J segment 5 bases; nucleotides outside the gene matches: 7. The CDR3 extends over 13 amino acids. The chain's CDR3 is CSAPSGGWETQYF. The CDR3, as DNA: TGCAGTGCTCCCTCGGGAGGGTGGGAGACCCAGTACTTC.

This clonotype was observed at least ten times. The chain has TRBV21-1 and TRBJ2-5; TRBD1 is taken as the D call from the table, unchecked against the DNA. TRBV21-1 is assigned pseudogene status. The CDR3 has 19 amino acids. The chain's CDR3 is CASNKALSARDKRQETQYF. DNA for the CDR3: TGTGCCAGCAACAAAGCGCTTTCGGCCCGGGACAAACGCCAAGAGACCCAGTACTTC.

This clonotype was seen repeatedly, ten times or more. The rearrangement uses TRBV28 and TRBJ1-4, with 7 bases matching TRBD1. The CDR3 contains 20 residues. The germline gives CDR1 MDHEN, CDR2 SYDVKM. V shed 2 bases and J 0 bases; nucleotides not matched to a gene: 15. CDR3 loop: CASSLPTPTGSTPTNEKLFF. The CDR3, as DNA: TGTGCCAGCAGTTTACCCACTCCGACAGGGTCCACCCCAACTAATGAAAAACTGTTTTTT.

This clonotype was observed a few times. This chain uses TRBV5-1 with TRBJ1-1; D unresolved. This CDR3 is built from 15 residues. CDR1 and CDR2 (germline): SGHRS, YFSETQ. Deletions cut 0 bases from V and 1 base from J, with 10 bases between. In DNA form, the CDR3 reads TGCGCCAGCAGCTTGGGTGCACCCTCGAACACTGAAGCTTTCTTT. Its translation: CASSLGAPSNTEAFF.

The gene calls are TRBV9 and TRBJ2-1, with a weak D call TRBD2 (5 bases). The germline V gene encodes CDR1 SGDLS and CDR2 YYNGEE. There are 14 residues in the CDR3. V lost 0 bases, J lost 10 bases, and 14 bases lay in between. The CDR3: CASSVVTGNVEQFF. DNA of the CDR3: TGTGCCAGCAGCGTAGTGACGGGGAATGTAGAGCAGTTCTTC.

This chain connects TRBV18 to TRBJ2-5, with D perhaps matching TRBD1 (6 bases). Germline CDR1 is KGHSH and CDR2 is LQKENI. The CDR3 contains 15 residues. The germline V and J ends were trimmed by 2 bases and 5 bases, with 15 bases remaining between them. The DNA of the CDR3 is TGTGCCAGCTCACCAGCAGATTGGGGGCGGGAGACCCAGTACTTC. It codes for CASSPADWGRETQYF.

The V call is TRBV12-3 or TRBV12-4, the J call TRBJ1-2, with D perhaps matching TRBD1 (5 bases). V was shortened by 2 bases and J by 0 bases, with 13 bases between the two germline ends. The CDR3 is 16 amino acids. The CDR3 reads CASSLSGRDTNYGYTF. The CDR3 nucleotides are TGTGCCAGCAGTTTATCCGGCAGGGATACTAACTATGGCTACACCTTC.

This clonotype was counted only a few times. At one end, the junction sequence differs from germline, possibly due to a read error. This chain connects TRBV2 to TRBJ1-5, with D unclear. This CDR3 comprises 14 residues. Per germline, CDR1 SNHLY and CDR2 FYNNEI. CDR3 sequence (DNA): TGTGCCAGCAGGGAAGGAACAAGTAATCAGCCCCAGCATTTT. Its translation: CASREGTSNQPQHF. Looking up the rest from reference TRBV2 and TRBJ1-5 gives the full variable domain: EPEVTQTPSHQVTQMGQEVILRCVPISNHLYFYWYRQILGQKVEFLVSFYNNEISEKSEIFDDQFSVERPDGSNFTLKIRSTKLEDSAMYFCASREGTSNQPQHFGDGTRLSIL.

V gene TRBV11-2 combines with J gene TRBJ2-7; 9 bases line up with TRBD1. The V gene's germline CDR1 is SGHAT and CDR2 FQNNGV. V lost 5 bases and J lost 2; bases outside the gene matches: 13. CDR3 length equals 17 residues. CDR3 protein: CASSTLDPGQGPYEQYF. The CDR3 DNA follows: TGTGCCAGCAGCACCCTTGACCCGGGACAGGGACCCTACGAGCAGTACTTC.

The sample holds a few counts of this clonotype. This chain links TRBV6-2 or TRBV6-3 with TRBJ1-2; D call uncertain. V was pared by 6 bases and J by 5 bases, with 10 bases between. The germline CDR1 and CDR2 sequences are MNHEY and SVGEGT. This CDR3 spans 12 amino acids. The chain's CDR3 is CASSPVEYGYTF. The CDR3 DNA is TGTGCCAGCAGCCCCGTCGAGTATGGCTACACCTTC.

The V call is TRBV5-1, the J call TRBJ2-2, with 10 bases lining up with TRBD1. Trimming cost V 4 bases and J 6 bases; bases outside gene matches: 6. The CDR3 consists of 15 residues. CDR1 and CDR2 (germline): SGHRS, YFSETQ. Here the CDR3 DNA reads TGCGCCAGCAGCCTAGACAGGGGGCGGTCCGGGGAGCTGTTTTTT. It yields the protein CASSLDRGRSGELFF.

The gene calls are TRBV12-3 or TRBV12-4 and TRBJ2-7, with D tentatively TRBD1 or TRBD2 (5 bases each). V gave up 6 bases and J gave up 3 bases, with 15 bases separating them. CDR3 size: 14 residues. The CDR3 coding sequence is TGTGCCAGCAGCCTCTATGAGGGGAGCTACGAGCAGTACTTC. It encodes CASSLYEGSYEQYF.

The chain has TRBV7-2 and TRBJ1-4; D might be TRBD1 (5 bases). This CDR3 is built from 15 residues. CDR1 and CDR2 from the germline V gene are SGHTA and FQGNSA. Trimming took 1 base from V and 4 from J, leaving 10 bases between them. CDR3 residues: CASSLVRGVNEKLFF. The CDR3 DNA follows: TGTGCCAGCAGCTTAGTTAGAGGGGTTAATGAAAAACTGTTTTTT.

This clonotype was seen a few times. The gene calls are TRBV20-1 and TRBJ1-1; D gene uncertain. The CDR3 runs to 12 residues. Trimming cost V 3 bases and J 4 bases, with 9 bases left between them. Germline V lookup: CDR1 DFQATT, CDR2 SNEGSKA (reference sequence). CDR3 sequence: CSASGVVTEAFF. The CDR3 coding sequence is TGCAGTGCTAGTGGGGTTGTCACTGAAGCTTTCTTT.

The chain employs TRBV14 and TRBJ1-1; 12 bases are shared with TRBD1. CDR3 length equals 16 residues. Trimming took 5 bases from V and 4 from J; bases not matched to a gene: 8. CDR1 SGHDN and CDR2 FVKESK come from the germline V gene. The CDR3 nucleotides read TGTGCCAGCAGCACCCCGGGACAGGGGGCGCGCACTGAAGCTTTCTTT. Its translation: CASSTPGQGARTEAFF.

This clonotype was seen a handful of times. The chain is built from TRBV18 and TRBJ2-3; 8 bases fit TRBD1. Trimming at V came to 6 bases and at J to 10 bases, leaving 6 bases not matched to a gene. Germline CDR1 and CDR2: KGHSH and LQKENI. CDR3 length: 12 residues. The CDR3 protein is CASSPDREAQYF. The DNA of the CDR3 is TGTGCCAGCTCCCCGGACAGGGAGGCGCAGTATTTT.

J is TRBJ2-5 and V is TRBV28; D is possibly TRBD2 (5 bases). This CDR3 spans 9 amino acids. V was cut by 8 bases and J by 7 bases, with 5 bases left in between. Germline V gives CDR1 MDHEN, CDR2 SYDVKM. The CDR3 DNA sequence: TGTGCCAGCGGAGGGACCCAGTACTTC. Its translation is CASGGTQYF.

The rearrangement joins TRBV2 to TRBJ2-7; tentatively, D is TRBD1 (5 bases). Trimming stripped 8 bases from V and 6 bases from J, with 17 bases between. The V gene's germline CDR1 is SNHLY and CDR2 FYNNEI. The CDR3 is 13 residues long. The CDR3 loop reads CASVQKGRSEQYF. In DNA, the CDR3 is TGTGCCAGCGTACAAAAGGGGCGATCCGAGCAGTACTTC.

This clonotype was detected only a few times. J is TRBJ2-7 and V is TRBV6-5; no firm D call. The CDR3 runs 13 residues. Germline-derived CDR1 and CDR2 are MNHEY and SVGAGI. Deletions cut 0 bases from V and 5 bases from J, with 8 bases between. CDR3 coding DNA: TGTGCCAGCAGTTACTCGATTTGGGACGAGCAGTACTTC. Amino acid sequence: CASSYSIWDEQYF.

The V call is TRBV3-1, the J call TRBJ2-1; tentatively, D is TRBD2 (5 bases). The CDR3 consists of 16 residues. In germline, CDR1 is LGHDT, CDR2 YNNKEL (reference sequence). V was clipped by 5 bases and J by 0 bases, with 14 bases between them. CDR3 nucleotides: TGTGCCAGCAGCTTCCGACTACAAAGCTCCTACAATGAGCAGTTCTTC. Its protein product is CASSFRLQSSYNEQFF.

The chain uses TRBV2 and TRBJ2-7; D is undetermined. The germline CDR1 and CDR2 sequences are SNHLY and FYNNEI. V shed 7 bases and J shed 3 bases, with 10 bases lying between them. The CDR3 is 12 residues long. The CDR3 DNA is TGTGCCAGCAAGCAGACTGACTACGAGCAGTACTTC. Amino acids: CASKQTDYEQYF.

The chain is built from TRBV2 and TRBJ2-1, with 10 bases that match TRBD2. Germline lookup yields CDR1 SNHLY and CDR2 FYNNEI. Germline trimming cut 6 bases from V and 7 bases from J; bases unmatched to any gene: 9. CDR3 length equals 15 residues. DNA of the CDR3: TGTGCCAGCAGGGCCCTAGCGGGGGCTAGGAATGAGCAGTTCTTC. It codes for CASRALAGARNEQFF.

Many counts were recorded for this clonotype. V is TRBV7-2 and J is TRBJ1-1; D is unresolved. V was pared by 5 bases and J by 3 bases, with 7 bases between. Germline CDR1 reads SGHTA; CDR2 reads FQGNSA. The CDR3 is 12 amino acids. This CDR3 reads CASSPFDTEAFF. CDR3 nucleotides: TGTGCCAGCAGCCCTTTTGACACTGAAGCTTTCTTT.

This clonotype came up a few times. The chain recombines TRBV10-3 with TRBJ2-3; 8 positions agree with TRBD2. Germline CDR1 ENHRY, CDR2 SYGVKD. V trimming: 5 bases; J trimming: 1 base; junction bases outside the gene matches: 2. This CDR3 has 14 residues. This CDR3 is CAISQAGGTDTQYF. The CDR3, as DNA: TGTGCCATCAGTCAAGCGGGGGGCACAGATACGCAGTATTTT.